Below are 4 T cell receptor beta chains sequenced from a single sample in a study of cytomegalovirus exposure and HLA in healthy donors. Sequenced by immunoSEQ multiplex PCR; TCRdb stores in-frame clones only, minus some. Here the sample spans almost 75,000 clones, over 80% being singletons. Sequencing was performed on PBMCs. Source of these receptors: a man aged 30-40 years in good health and CMV-seronegative.

The rearrangement uses TRBV4-2 and TRBJ2-1; the match to TRBD2 covers 8 bases. Germline V CDR1 and CDR2: LGHNA, YNFKEQ. Unmatched junction bases numbered 1, after V lost 3 bases and J lost 3 bases. The CDR3 covers 14 residues. The CDR3 DNA reads as TGTGCCAGCAGCCAGCGGGGGGTCTACAATGAGCAGTTCTTC. It encodes CASSQRGVYNEQFF.

The J gene is TRBJ1-5, the V gene TRBV7-2; 8 bases align to TRBD1. CDR1 and CDR2 (germline): SGHTA, FQGNSA. V shed 5 bases and J 2 bases; nucleotides not matched to a gene: 8. This CDR3 is 16 amino acids long. The CDR3 coding sequence is TGTGCCAGCAGCCCAAACAGGGGGGGCGGCAATCAGCCCCAGCATTTT. It translates to CASSPNRGGGNQPQHF. Full variable domain (remainder filled in from reference TRBV7-2 and TRBJ1-5): GAGVSQSPSNKVTEKGKDVELRCDPISGHTALYWYRQSLGQGLEFLIYFQGNSAPDKSGLPSDRFSAERTGGSVSTLTIQRTQQEDSAVYLCASSPNRGGGNQPQHFGDGTRLSIL.

The V gene is TRBV5-6, the J gene TRBJ1-1, with a tentative D call TRBD1 (6 bases). The CDR3 has 14 residues. Per the germline V gene, CDR1 is SGHDT and CDR2 is YYEEEE. V lost 5 bases to trimming and J lost 4 bases, with 15 bases between them. The CDR3 reads CASRKTGDSTEAFF. For the CDR3, the DNA is TGTGCCAGCAGGAAGACAGGAGATTCCACTGAAGCTTTCTTT.

This clone was detected once. The chain has TRBV5-1 and TRBJ2-5; 12 nucleotides agree with TRBD1. The CDR3 sequence is 16 residues long. CDR1 and CDR2 from the germline V gene are SGHRS and YFSETQ. Losses at the gene ends were 0 bases for V and 3 bases for J; bases not matched to a gene: 3. As DNA, the CDR3 is TGCGCCAGCAGCTTGGGGGACAGGGGGCGGGAAGAGACCCAGTACTTC. Its protein product is CASSLGDRGREETQYF.